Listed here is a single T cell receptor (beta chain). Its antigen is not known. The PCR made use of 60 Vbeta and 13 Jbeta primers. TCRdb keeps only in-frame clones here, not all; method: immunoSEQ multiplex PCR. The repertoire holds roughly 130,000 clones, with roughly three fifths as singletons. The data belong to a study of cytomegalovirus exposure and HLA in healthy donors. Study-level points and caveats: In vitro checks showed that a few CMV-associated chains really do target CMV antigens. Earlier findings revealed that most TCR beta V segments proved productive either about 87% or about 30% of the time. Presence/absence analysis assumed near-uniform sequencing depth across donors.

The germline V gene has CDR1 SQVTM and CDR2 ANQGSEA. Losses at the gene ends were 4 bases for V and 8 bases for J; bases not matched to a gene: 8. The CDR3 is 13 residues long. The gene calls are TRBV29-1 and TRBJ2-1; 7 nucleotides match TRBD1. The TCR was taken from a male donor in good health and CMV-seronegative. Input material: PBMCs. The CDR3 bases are TGCAGCGTTGGGGGACAGCCTCTGGATGAGCAGTTCTTC. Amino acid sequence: CSVGGQPLDEQFF.